Below, one TCR beta chain is given with its context. This table comes from immunoSEQ multiplex PCR, and its TCRdb copy is limited to in-frame clones, with some not included. Among around 140,000 clones listed, more than 75% were seen once. This CDR3 has 13 amino acids. This entry comes from a study of blood T cell repertoires in COVID-19. About the study: From T cells, B-cell-depleted T cells, or PBMCs came the material, which was cDNA or gDNA.

This clonotype was obtained from a human donor in a cohort sampled during active COVID-19. The specimen sequenced was peripheral blood. This rearrangement joins TRBV21-1 to TRBJ2-5; the DNA was not compared with TRBD1, the D call given in the table. TRBV21-1 is flagged as a pseudogene. As DNA, the CDR3 is TGTGCCAGCAGCAAACAGGGGTTCGGGACCCAGTACTTC. It translates to CASSKQGFGTQYF.